The clone carrying this TCR beta chain was picked up one time. The antigen remains undetermined. This entry belongs to a study of siplizumab effects on memory and regulatory T cells. Overall study findings and caveats: Alloreactive sequences traceable to unstimulated CD4+ memory cells declined significantly under siplizumab. Naive T cells apparently outstripped memory cells in diversity and seemed major alloresponse contributors.

TCRdb keeps only in-frame clones here, not all; method: immunoSEQ multiplex PCR. The sample contains around 100,000 clones, over 90% of which appear only once. The CDR3 is 13 residues long. Germline V CDR1 and CDR2: MDHEN, SYDVKM. The ends were cut back, 6 bases at V and 3 bases at J, with 12 bases in the middle. V and J are TRBV28 and TRBJ2-7; tentatively, D is TRBD1 or TRBD2 (5 bases each). Input material: non-Treg CD4+ T cells sorted from blood. The sequence was collected from a human donor in good health. DNA of the CDR3: TGTGCCAGCAGCGCTCCGGGACGCTACGAGCAGTACTTC. Its protein product is CASSAPGRYEQYF.